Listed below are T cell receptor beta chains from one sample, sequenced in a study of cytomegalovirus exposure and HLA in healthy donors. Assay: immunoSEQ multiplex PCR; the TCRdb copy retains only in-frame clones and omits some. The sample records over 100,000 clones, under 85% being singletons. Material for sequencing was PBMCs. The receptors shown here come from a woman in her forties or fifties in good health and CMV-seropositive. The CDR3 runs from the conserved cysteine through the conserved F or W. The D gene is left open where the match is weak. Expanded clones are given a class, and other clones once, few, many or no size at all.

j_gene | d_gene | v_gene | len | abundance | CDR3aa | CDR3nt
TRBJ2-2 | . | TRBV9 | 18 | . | CASSVGLAVTANTGELFF | TGTGCCAGCAGCGTAGGGCTAGCTGTGACTGCGAACACCGGGGAGCTGTTTTTT
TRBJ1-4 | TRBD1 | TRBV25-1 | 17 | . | CASSEPRQGRGNEKLFF | TGTGCCAGCAGTGAACCGAGACAGGGGAGAGGCAATGAAAAACTGTTTTTT
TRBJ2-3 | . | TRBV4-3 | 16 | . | CASSQVLAKSTDTQYF | TGCGCCAGCAGCCAAGTATTAGCGAAAAGCACAGATACGCAGTATTTT
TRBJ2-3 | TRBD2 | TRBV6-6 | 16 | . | CASRTGTSGGTDTQYF | TGTGCCAGCAGAACCGGGACTAGCGGGGGCACAGATACGCAGTATTTT
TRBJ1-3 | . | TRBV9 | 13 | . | CASSVVRVDTIYF | TGTGCCAGCAGCGTAGTCAGGGTAGACACCATATATTTT
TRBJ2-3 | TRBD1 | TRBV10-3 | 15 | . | CAISGGRGQVDTQYF | TGTGCCATCAGTGGTGGTAGGGGGCAAGTTGATACGCAGTATTTT
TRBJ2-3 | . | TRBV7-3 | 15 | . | CASSPNSAASRGQYF | TGTGCCAGCAGCCCCAATTCCGCGGCCTCCCGAGGGCAGTATTTT
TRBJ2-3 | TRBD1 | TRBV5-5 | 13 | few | CASSLTGEDTQYF | TGTGCCAGCAGCCTGACAGGGGAAGATACGCAGTATTTT
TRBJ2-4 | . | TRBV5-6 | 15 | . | CASSSRKTLKNIQYF | TGTGCCAGCAGCTCCCGTAAGACACTTAAAAACATTCAGTACTTC
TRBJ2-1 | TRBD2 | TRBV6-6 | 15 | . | CASRRLASSYNEQFF | TGTGCCAGCAGACGACTAGCGTCGTCCTACAATGAGCAGTTCTTC
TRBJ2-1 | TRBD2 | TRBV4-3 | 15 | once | CASSQDTGLAGEQFF | TGCGCCAGCAGCCAAGATACGGGACTAGCGGGGGAGCAGTTCTTC
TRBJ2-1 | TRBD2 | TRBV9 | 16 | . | CASSVRSGSWGNEQFF | TGTGCCAGCAGCGTACGGAGCGGGAGTTGGGGGAATGAGCAGTTCTTC
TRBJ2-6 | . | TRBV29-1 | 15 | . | CSVPSGRGGANGLTF | TGCAGCGTTCCAAGTGGGCGAGGGGGGGCCAACGGCCTGACTTTC
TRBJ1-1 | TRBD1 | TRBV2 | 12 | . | CASSAQGGNAFF | TGTGCCAGCAGTGCCCAGGGGGGTAATGCTTTCTTT
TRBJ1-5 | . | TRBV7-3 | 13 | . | CASSQDSNQPQHF | TGTGCCAGCAGCCAGGATAGCAATCAGCCCCAGCATTTT
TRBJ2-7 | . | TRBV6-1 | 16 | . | CASSELFRQVSYEQYF | TGTGCCAGCAGTGAACTCTTTAGACAGGTCTCCTACGAGCAGTACTTC
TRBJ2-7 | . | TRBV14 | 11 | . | CASSPGYEQYF | TGTGCCAGCAGCCCCGGGTATGAGCAGTACTTC
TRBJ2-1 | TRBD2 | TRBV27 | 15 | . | CASRFGRMGYNEQFF | TGTGCCAGCAGATTCGGGAGGATGGGCTACAATGAGCAGTTCTTC
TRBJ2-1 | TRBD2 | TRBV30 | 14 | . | CAWSGLAGGEEQFF | TGTGCCTGGAGTGGACTAGCGGGAGGGGAGGAGCAGTTCTTC
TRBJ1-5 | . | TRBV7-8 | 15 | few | CASSYGTVKDQPQHF | TGTGCCAGCAGCTACGGAACAGTCAAGGATCAGCCCCAGCATTTT
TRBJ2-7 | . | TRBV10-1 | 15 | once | CASSQTEGVSYEQYF | TGCGCCAGCAGTCAAACGGAGGGCGTTTCCTACGAGCAGTACTTC
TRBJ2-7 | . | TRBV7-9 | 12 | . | CASSQYPYEQYF | TGTGCCAGCAGTCAGTATCCCTACGAGCAGTACTTC
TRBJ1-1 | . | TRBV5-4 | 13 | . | CASSLAGIPEAFF | TGTGCCAGCAGCTTGGCCGGTATCCCTGAAGCTTTCTTT
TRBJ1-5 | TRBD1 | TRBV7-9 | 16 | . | CASSSIGQGPNQPQHF | TGTGCCAGCAGCTCGATAGGACAGGGACCCAATCAGCCCCAGCATTTT
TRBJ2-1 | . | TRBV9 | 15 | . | CASSVGASIADEQFF | TGTGCCAGCAGCGTGGGGGCTAGTATCGCCGATGAGCAGTTCTTC
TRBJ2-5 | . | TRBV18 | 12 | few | CASSPGRETQYF | TGTGCCAGCTCACCAGGCCGAGAGACCCAGTACTTC
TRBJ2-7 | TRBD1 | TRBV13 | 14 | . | CASSLPGQGDEQYF | TGTGCCAGCAGCCTCCCCGGACAGGGGGACGAGCAGTACTTC
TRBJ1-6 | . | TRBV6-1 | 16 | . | CASSEMGTNYNSPLHF | TGTGCCAGCAGTGAAATGGGGACAAACTATAATTCACCCCTCCACTTT
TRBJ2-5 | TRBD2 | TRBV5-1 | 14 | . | CASSPGTSQETQYF | TGCGCCAGCAGCCCTGGGACTAGCCAAGAGACCCAGTACTTC
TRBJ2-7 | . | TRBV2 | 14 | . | CASSVGAGVREQYF | TGTGCCAGCAGTGTGGGGGCAGGGGTGAGAGAGCAGTACTTC
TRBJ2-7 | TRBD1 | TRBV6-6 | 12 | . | CATSTGGYEQYF | TGTGCCACCTCGACAGGGGGCTACGAGCAGTACTTC
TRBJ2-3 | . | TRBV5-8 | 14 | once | CASSWGAGADTQYF | TGTGCCAGCAGCTGGGGGGCGGGGGCAGATACGCAGTATTTT
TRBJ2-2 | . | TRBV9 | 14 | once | CASSVGWGPGELFF | TGTGCCAGCAGCGTAGGGTGGGGCCCCGGGGAGCTGTTTTTT
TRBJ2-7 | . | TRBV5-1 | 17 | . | CASSLGASLDRLYEQYF | TGCGCCAGCAGCTTGGGAGCCTCCTTGGACAGACTCTACGAGCAGTACTTC
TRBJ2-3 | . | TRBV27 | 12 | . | CASSLRGDTQYF | TGTGCCAGCAGTTTACGCGGAGATACGCAGTATTTT
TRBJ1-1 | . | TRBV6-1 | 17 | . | CASSVFLGDTLNTEAFF | TGTGCCAGCAGTGTATTTTTAGGGGACACTCTGAACACTGAAGCTTTCTTT